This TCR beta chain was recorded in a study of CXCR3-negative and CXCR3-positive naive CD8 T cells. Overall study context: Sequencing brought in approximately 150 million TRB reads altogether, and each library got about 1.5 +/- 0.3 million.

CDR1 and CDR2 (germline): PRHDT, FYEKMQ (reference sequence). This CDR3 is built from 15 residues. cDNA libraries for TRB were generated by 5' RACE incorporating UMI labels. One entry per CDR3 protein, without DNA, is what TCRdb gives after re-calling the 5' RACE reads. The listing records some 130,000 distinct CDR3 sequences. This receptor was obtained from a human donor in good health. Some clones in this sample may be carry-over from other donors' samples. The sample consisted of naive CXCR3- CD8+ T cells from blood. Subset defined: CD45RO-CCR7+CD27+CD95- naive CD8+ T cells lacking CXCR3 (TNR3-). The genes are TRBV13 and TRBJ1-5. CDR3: CASSLNSSPNQPQHF. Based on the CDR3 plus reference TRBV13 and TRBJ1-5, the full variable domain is AAGVIQSPRHLIKEKRETATLKCYPIPRHDTVYWYQQGPGQDPQFLISFYEKMQSDKGSIPDRFSAQQFSDYHSELNMSSLELGDSALYFCASSLNSSPNQPQHFGDGTRLSIL.